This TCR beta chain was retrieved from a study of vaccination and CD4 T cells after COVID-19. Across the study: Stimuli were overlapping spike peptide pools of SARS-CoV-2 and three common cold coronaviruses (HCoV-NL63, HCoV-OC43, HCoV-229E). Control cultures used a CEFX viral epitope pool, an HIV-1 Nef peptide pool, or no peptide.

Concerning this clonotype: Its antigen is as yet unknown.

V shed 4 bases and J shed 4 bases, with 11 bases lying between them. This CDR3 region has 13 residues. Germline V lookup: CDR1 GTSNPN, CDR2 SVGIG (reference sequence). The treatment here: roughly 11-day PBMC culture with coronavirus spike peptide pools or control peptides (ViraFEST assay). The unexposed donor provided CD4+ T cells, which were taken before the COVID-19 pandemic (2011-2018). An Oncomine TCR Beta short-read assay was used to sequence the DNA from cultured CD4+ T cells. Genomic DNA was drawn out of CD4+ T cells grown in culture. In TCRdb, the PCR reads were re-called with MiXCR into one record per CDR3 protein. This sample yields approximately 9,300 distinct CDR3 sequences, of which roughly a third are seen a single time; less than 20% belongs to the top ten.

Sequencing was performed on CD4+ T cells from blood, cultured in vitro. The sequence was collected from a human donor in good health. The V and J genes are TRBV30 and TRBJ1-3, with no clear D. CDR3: CAWINGGGNTIYF. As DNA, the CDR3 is TGTGCCTGGATTAATGGAGGGGGAAACACCATATATTTT.